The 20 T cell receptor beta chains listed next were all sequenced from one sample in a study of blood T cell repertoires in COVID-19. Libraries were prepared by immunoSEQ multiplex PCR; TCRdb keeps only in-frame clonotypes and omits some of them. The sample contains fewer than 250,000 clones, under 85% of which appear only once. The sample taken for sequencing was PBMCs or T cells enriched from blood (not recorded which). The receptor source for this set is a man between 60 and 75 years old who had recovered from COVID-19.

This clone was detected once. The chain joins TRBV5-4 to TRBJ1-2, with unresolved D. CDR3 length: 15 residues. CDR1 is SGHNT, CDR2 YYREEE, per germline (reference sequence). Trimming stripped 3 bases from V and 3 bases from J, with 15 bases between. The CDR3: CASSWNPDSDYGYTF. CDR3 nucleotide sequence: TGTGCCAGCAGCTGGAACCCCGATAGCGACTATGGCTACACCTTC.

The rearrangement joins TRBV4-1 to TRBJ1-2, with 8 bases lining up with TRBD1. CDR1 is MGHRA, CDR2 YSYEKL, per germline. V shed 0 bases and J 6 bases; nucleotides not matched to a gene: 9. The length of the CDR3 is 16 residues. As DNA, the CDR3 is TGCGCCAGCAGCCAAGATCCACCGACAGGGGCGGATGGCTACACCTTC. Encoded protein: CASSQDPPTGADGYTF.

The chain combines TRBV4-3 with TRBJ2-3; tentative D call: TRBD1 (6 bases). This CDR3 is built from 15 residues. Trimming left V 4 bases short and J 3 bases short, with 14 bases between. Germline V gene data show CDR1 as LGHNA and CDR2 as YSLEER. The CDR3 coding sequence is TGCGCCAGCAGCCCCCGAGGGGGTAGTACAGATACGCAGTATTTT. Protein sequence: CASSPRGGSTDTQYF.

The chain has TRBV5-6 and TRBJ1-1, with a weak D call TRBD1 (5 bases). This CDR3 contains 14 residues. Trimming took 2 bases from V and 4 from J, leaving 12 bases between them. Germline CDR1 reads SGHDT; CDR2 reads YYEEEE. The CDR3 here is CASSFGQTVTEAFF. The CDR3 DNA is TGTGCCAGCAGCTTTGGACAAACGGTCACTGAAGCTTTCTTT.

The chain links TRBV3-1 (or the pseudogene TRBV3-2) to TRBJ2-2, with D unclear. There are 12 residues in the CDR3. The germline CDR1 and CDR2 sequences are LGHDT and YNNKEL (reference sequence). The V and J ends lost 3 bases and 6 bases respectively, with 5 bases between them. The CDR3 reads CASSHTAGELFF. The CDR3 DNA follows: TGTGCCAGCAGCCATACGGCCGGGGAGCTGTTTTTT.

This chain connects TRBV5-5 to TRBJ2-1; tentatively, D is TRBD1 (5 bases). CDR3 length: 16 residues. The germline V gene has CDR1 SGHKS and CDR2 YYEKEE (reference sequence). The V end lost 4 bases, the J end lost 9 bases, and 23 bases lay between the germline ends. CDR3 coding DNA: TGTGCCAGCAGCGTGGGGTCTTTCGGACACAGGTTTGAGCAGTTCTTC. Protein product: CASSVGSFGHRFEQFF.

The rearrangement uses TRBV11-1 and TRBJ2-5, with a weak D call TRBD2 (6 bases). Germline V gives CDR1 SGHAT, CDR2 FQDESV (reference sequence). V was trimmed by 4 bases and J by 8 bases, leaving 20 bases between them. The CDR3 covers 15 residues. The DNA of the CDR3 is TGTGCCAGCAGCTCTACTAGCTACGTGTGGGGAACCCAGTACTTC. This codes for CASSSTSYVWGTQYF.

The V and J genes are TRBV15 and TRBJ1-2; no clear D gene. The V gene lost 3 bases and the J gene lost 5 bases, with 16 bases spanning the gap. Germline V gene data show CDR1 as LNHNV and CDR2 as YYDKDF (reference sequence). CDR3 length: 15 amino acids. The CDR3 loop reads CATSRDEEPLYGYTF. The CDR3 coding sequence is TGTGCCACCAGCAGGGATGAGGAGCCCCTTTATGGCTACACCTTC.

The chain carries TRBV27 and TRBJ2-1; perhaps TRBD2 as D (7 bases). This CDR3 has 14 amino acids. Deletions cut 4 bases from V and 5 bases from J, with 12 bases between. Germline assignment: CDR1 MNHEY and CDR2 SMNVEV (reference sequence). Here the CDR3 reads CASSWGGGDNEQFF. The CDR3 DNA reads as TGTGCCAGCAGTTGGGGGGGCGGCGACAATGAGCAGTTCTTC.

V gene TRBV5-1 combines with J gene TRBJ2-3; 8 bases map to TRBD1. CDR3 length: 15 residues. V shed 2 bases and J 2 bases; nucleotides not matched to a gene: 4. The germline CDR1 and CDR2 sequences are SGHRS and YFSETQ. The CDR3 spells CASSFGRGPTDTQYF. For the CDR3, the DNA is TGCGCCAGCAGCTTTGGCAGGGGGCCCACAGATACGCAGTATTTT.

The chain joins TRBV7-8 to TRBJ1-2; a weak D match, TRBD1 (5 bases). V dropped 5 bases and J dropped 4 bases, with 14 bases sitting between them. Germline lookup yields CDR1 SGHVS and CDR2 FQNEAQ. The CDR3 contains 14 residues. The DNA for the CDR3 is TGTGCCAGCAGCCCCACAGGCTTGTCCTATGGCTACACCTTC. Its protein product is CASSPTGLSYGYTF.

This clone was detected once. The CDR3 coding sequence is TGTGCCAGTGGGATCAGGGGACCGAATTCACCCCTCCACTTT. Translated, it gives CASGIRGPNSPLHF. The chain recombines TRBV27 with TRBJ1-6; tentative D call: TRBD1 (6 bases). The germline CDR1 and CDR2 sequences are MNHEY and SMNVEV (reference sequence). V lost 9 bases and J 7 bases, leaving 16 bases between the germline ends. The CDR3 runs to 14 residues.

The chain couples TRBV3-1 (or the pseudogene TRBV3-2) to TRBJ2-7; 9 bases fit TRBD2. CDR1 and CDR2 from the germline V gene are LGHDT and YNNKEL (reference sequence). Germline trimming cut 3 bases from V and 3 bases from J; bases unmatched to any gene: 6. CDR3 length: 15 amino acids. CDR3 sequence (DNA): TGTGCCAGCAGCCATCCTCTAGCGGGATACTACGAGCAGTACTTC. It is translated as CASSHPLAGYYEQYF.

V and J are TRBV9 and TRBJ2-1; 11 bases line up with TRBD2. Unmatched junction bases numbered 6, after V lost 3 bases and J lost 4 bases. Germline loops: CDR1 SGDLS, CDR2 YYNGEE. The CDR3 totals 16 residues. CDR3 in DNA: TGTGCCAGCAGCGCTAGCGGGGGGACCCCTTACAATGAGCAGTTCTTC. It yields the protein CASSASGGTPYNEQFF.

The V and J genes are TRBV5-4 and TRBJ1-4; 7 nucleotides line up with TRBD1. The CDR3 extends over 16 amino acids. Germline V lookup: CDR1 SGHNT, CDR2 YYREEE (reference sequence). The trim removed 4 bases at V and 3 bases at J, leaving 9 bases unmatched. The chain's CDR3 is CASSPGGQGANEKLFF. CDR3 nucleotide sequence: TGTGCCAGCAGCCCGGGCGGGCAGGGGGCTAATGAAAAACTGTTTTTT.

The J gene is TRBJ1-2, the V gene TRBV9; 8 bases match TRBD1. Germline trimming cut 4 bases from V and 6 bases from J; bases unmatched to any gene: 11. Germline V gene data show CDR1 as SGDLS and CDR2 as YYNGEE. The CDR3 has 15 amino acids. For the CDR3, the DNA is TGTGCCAGCAGCTCTTGGACAGGGAGAAAGGATGGCTACACCTTC. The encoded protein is CASSSWTGRKDGYTF.

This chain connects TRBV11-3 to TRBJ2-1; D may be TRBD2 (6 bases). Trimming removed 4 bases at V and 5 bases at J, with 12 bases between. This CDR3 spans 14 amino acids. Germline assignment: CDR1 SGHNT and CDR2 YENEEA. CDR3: CASSYRLEDNEQFF. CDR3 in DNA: TGTGCCAGCAGCTACCGACTAGAAGACAATGAGCAGTTCTTC.

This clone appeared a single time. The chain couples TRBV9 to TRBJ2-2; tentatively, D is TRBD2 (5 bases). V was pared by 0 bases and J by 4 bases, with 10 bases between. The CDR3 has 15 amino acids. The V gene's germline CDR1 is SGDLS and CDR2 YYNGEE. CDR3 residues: CASSVGGSGTGELFF. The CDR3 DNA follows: TGTGCCAGCAGCGTAGGAGGGAGCGGCACCGGGGAGCTGTTTTTT.

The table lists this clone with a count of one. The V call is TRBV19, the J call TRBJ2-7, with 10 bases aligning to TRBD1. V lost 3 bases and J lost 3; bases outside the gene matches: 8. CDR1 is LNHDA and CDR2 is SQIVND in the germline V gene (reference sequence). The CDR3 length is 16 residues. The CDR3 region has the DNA TGTGCCAGTAGTATCGGAACCGGGACAGGGGTCTACGAGCAGTACTTC. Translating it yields CASSIGTGTGVYEQYF.

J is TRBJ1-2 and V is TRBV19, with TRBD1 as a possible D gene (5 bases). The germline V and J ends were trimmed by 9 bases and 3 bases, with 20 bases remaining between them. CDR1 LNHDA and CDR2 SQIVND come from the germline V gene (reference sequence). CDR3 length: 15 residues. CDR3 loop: CASRKEDQGYYGYTF. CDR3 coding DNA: TGTGCCAGCAGAAAAGAGGATCAGGGTTACTATGGCTACACCTTC.